This T cell receptor beta chain was obtained from a study of T cell changes during pregnancy in multiple sclerosis. The length of the CDR3 is 16 residues. Trimming took off 0 bases at V and 1 base at J, with 10 bases between the two ends. The germline gives CDR1 LGHNA, CDR2 YSLEER. Sequenced by immunoSEQ multiplex PCR; TCRdb stores in-frame clones only, minus some. Here the sample spans more than 70,000 clones, around 92% being singletons. The specimen was peripheral blood, collected before pregnancy. The rearrangement uses TRBV4-3 and TRBJ2-1; tentatively, D is TRBD2 (6 bases). The clonotype comes from a female donor with multiple sclerosis, enrolled in a pregnancy study. As DNA, the CDR3 is TGCGCCAGCAGCCAAGACGGCGGGATATCCTACAATGAGCAGTTCTTC. Translating it yields CASSQDGGISYNEQFF.